A selection of T cell receptor beta chains follows, all from one sample in a study of T cell repertoires in cytomegalovirus infection. TCRdb re-called the reads through MiXCR, storing one row per CDR3 protein. The table shows some 250,000 distinct CDR3 sequences, with approximately 8.3% occurring only once. The source material was PBMCs. These receptors all stem from a human donor in good health (CMV status not recorded). Some clones in this sample may be carry-over from other donors' samples. CDR3s include the opening cysteine and the closing phenylalanine or tryptophan. The D gene is left open where the match is weak. Clone size is stated in some rows and not others, as once, few, many or a class when expanded.

>-|TRBV4-1|TRBJ2-7|-
TGCGCCAGCAGCCAGCGATCAGACCTATACGAGCAGTACTTC
CASSQRSDLYEQYF
>many|TRBV7-2|TRBJ1-4|-
TGTGCCAGCAGCTTAGCAGGGCCCGGTGAAAAACTGTTTTTT
CASSLAGPGEKLFF
>-|TRBV18|TRBJ1-5|-
TGTGCCAGCTCCTTAGGACAGCATAGCAATCAGCCCCAGCATTTT
CASSLGQHSNQPQHF
>many|TRBV7-2|TRBJ1-1|-
TGTGCCAGCAGCTTAAATGGGGTTTATACTGAAGCTTTCTTT
CASSLNGVYTEAFF
>few|TRBV28|TRBJ1-5|-
TGTGCCAGCAGTGTAGCGAAAGGGATCAATCAGCCCCAGCATTTT
CASSVAKGINQPQHF
>many|TRBV7-2|TRBJ2-5|TRBD2
TGTGCCAGCAGCTTAGGACTAGCGGGGGGTTACGGAGAGACCCAGTACTTC
CASSLGLAGGYGETQYF
>many|TRBV7-2|TRBJ2-6|TRBD2
TGTGCCAGCAGACCGGTGACTAGCGGGAGTACTGGGGCCAACGTCCTGACTTTC
CASRPVTSGSTGANVLTF
>-|TRBV19|TRBJ2-3|TRBD2
TGTGCCAGTAGTGCCACCGGATCGGGAGGTACGCAGTATTTT
CASSATGSGGTQYF
>few|TRBV30|TRBJ1-5|-
TGTGCCTGGAGTTCAAGTGGGGACAATCGACAGCCCCAGCATTTT
CAWSSSGDNRQPQHF
>many|TRBV28|TRBJ2-3|-
TGTGCCAGCATTCGCGGAGATACGCAGTATTTT
CASIRGDTQYF
>-|TRBV28|TRBJ2-3|TRBD2
TGTGCCAGCAGTCCGGCGACTAGCGGCCCAGATACGCAGTATTTT
CASSPATSGPDTQYF
>-|TRBV7-9|TRBJ1-1|TRBD1
TGTGCCAGCAGCTTAGTACAGGGGTCGGACACTGAAGCTTTCTTT
CASSLVQGSDTEAFF
>few|TRBV7-2|TRBJ2-5|TRBD2
TGTGCCAGCAGCTTGGGCGGCGGCGGGGGGCGTCGGGAGACCCAGTACTTC
CASSLGGGGGRRETQYF
>few|TRBV28|TRBJ1-6|TRBD1
TGTGCCAGCAGCCCTCAAGGACAGGGTGAAAGGGGTTCACCCCTCCACTTT
CASSPQGQGERGSPLHF
>many|TRBV2|TRBJ1-4|-
TGTGCCAGCAACAAAGGCGGGGCCCTGATCGAAAAACTGTTTTTT
CASNKGGALIEKLFF
>many|TRBV7-2|TRBJ1-2|-
TGTGCCAGCAGCTTAGCAGAGTACAGGGATGGCTACACCTTC
CASSLAEYRDGYTF
>many|TRBV6-5|TRBJ1-5|TRBD1
TGTGCCAGCAGTTCATCCGGGACAGGGGAACTGAGCAATCAGCCCCAGCATTTT
CASSSSGTGELSNQPQHF
>-|TRBV28|TRBJ2-1|TRBD2
TGTGCCAGCAGCACCTCCGGGACTAGCGGATACAATGAGCAGTTCTTC
CASSTSGTSGYNEQFF
>many|TRBV12-3/TRBV12-4|TRBJ2-7|-
TGTGCCAGCAGGCGGGACGGTTCCTACGAGCAGTACTTC
CASRRDGSYEQYF
>-|TRBV27|TRBJ1-1|-
TGTGCCAGCAGTTTATCGTACAGGTCTGAAGCTTTCTTT
CASSLSYRSEAFF
>few|TRBV20-1|TRBJ2-7|-
TGCAGTGCTAGAGATCACCAGGGCGGCAACGAGCAGTACTTC
CSARDHQGGNEQYF
>-|TRBV11-2|TRBJ1-1|TRBD1
TGTGCCAGCAGCCCTTTAGTGGGGGGGGACAGGGTGAACACTGAAGCTTTCTTT
CASSPLVGGDRVNTEAFF
>many|TRBV28|TRBJ1-5|-
TGTGCCAGCAGTTACCACAGGGGCAATCAGCCCCAGCATTTT
CASSYHRGNQPQHF
>many|TRBV20-1|TRBJ1-1|-
TGCAGTGCTATGGATATTATCCGGGGGAGCACTGAAGCTTTCTTT
CSAMDIIRGSTEAFF
>many|TRBV6-5|TRBJ1-1|TRBD1
TGTGCCAGCAAGGCGGGGGACAGAACGTTAACTGAAGCTTTCTTT
CASKAGDRTLTEAFF
>few|TRBV29-1|TRBJ2-1|-
TGCAGCGTTGGGCGGGGAGTGGATGAGCAGTTCTTC
CSVGRGVDEQFF
>-|TRBV6-2/TRBV6-3|TRBJ2-3|TRBD2
TGTGCCAGCAGTCCAATCCGGGGGGGCACAGATACGCAGTATTTT
CASSPIRGGTDTQYF
>many|TRBV7-2|TRBJ2-2|-
TGTGCCAGCAGCTTACAGGCGTACACCGGGGAGCTGTTTTTT
CASSLQAYTGELFF
>-|TRBV5-1|TRBJ2-3|-
TGCGCCAGCAGTTTGCTACCGGGACTCAGCACAGATACGCAGTATTTT
CASSLLPGLSTDTQYF
>few|TRBV6-2/TRBV6-3|TRBJ1-5|-
TGTGCCAGCAGCACAGGGTTTGGCAATCAGCCCCAGCATTTT
CASSTGFGNQPQHF
>few|TRBV6-6|TRBJ2-7|TRBD1
TGTGCCAGCAGTTACGCGGGACAGGGGGGAGTTGTTTGGGACGAGCAGTACTTC
CASSYAGQGGVVWDEQYF
>many|TRBV7-2|TRBJ2-1|TRBD2
TGTGCCAGCAGCCTCAGCGGGAGCGGGCCATACAATGAGCAGTTCTTC
CASSLSGSGPYNEQFF
>few|TRBV20-1|TRBJ1-2|-
TGCAGTGCTAGAGAGGACAGCGACTATGGCTACACCTTC
CSAREDSDYGYTF
>-|TRBV19|TRBJ2-5|TRBD2
TGTGTCAGTAGGAACCGAGTCCTAGCGGGGGAACAAGAGACCCAGTACTTC
CVSRNRVLAGEQETQYF
>few|TRBV7-3|TRBJ2-1|TRBD2
TGTGCCAGCAGCTTAACTCCCGGACTAGCGGGGGGTGGTGAGCAGTTCTTC
CASSLTPGLAGGGEQFF
>-|TRBV12-3/TRBV12-4|TRBJ2-7|-
TGTGCCAGCAGTTTACGGACAGCCCCCTCCTACGAGCAGTACTTC
CASSLRTAPSYEQYF
>few|TRBV7-8|TRBJ2-2|-
TGTGCCAGCAGCTCTCGGACAGTCCCGAACACCGGGGAGCTGTTTTTT
CASSSRTVPNTGELFF
>-|TRBV4-3|TRBJ2-6|TRBD1
TGCGCCAGCAGCCAAACAGGGGGCTCTGGGGCCAACGTCCTGACTTTC
CASSQTGGSGANVLTF